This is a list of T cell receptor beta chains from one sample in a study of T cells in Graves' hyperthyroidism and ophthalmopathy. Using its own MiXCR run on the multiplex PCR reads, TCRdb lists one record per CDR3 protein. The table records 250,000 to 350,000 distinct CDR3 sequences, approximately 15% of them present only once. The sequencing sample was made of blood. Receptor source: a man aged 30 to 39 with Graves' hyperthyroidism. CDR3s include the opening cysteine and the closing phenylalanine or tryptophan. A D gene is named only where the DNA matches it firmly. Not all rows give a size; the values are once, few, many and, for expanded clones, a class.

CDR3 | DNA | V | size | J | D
CASSKTTGLETNTIYF | TGTGCCAGCTCGAAAACCACAGGGTTGGAGACGAACACCATATATTTT | TRBV18 | many | TRBJ1-3 | -
CASSPPGAGANTGELFF | TGCGCCAGCAGCCCCCCCGGGGCGGGAGCGAACACCGGGGAGCTGTTTTTT | TRBV5-1 | - | TRBJ2-2 | TRBD2
CASSFGLAGVETQYF | TGCGCCAGCAGCTTCGGGCTAGCGGGAGTAGAGACCCAGTACTTC | TRBV5-1 | - | TRBJ2-5 | TRBD2
CATSDLDLYEQYF | TGTGCCACCAGTGATCTTGACTTATACGAGCAGTACTTC | TRBV24-1 | few | TRBJ2-7 | -
CASSPQGAHEQYF | TGTGCCAGCTCACCACAGGGGGCCCACGAGCAGTACTTC | TRBV18 | - | TRBJ2-7 | TRBD1
CASSSGTGVEAFF | TGTGCCAGCAGTTCCGGGACAGGGGTTGAAGCTTTCTTT | TRBV27 | many | TRBJ1-1 | TRBD1
CASSIQGRDQPQHF | TGTGCCAGCAGTATACAGGGACGTGATCAGCCCCAGCATTTT | TRBV2 | many | TRBJ1-5 | -
CASSLGLAGAYNEQFF | TGTGCCAGCAGCTTGGGGTTAGCGGGAGCCTACAATGAGCAGTTCTTC | TRBV5-8 | many | TRBJ2-1 | TRBD2
CASSLAPIYIAGGPTGELFF | TGCGCCAGCAGCTTGGCCCCCATATATATAGCGGGAGGTCCCACCGGGGAGCTGTTTTTT | TRBV5-1 | few | TRBJ2-2 | TRBD2
CAWSEAGGGAQYF | TGTGCCTGGAGTGAGGCGGGGGGAGGGGCCCAGTACTTC | TRBV30 | few | TRBJ2-5 | TRBD2
CASSLSAVHEQFF | TGTGCCAGCAGTTTGTCAGCGGTCCATGAGCAGTTCTTC | TRBV27 | many | TRBJ2-1 | -
CSASRQGANTEAFF | TGCAGTGCTAGTCGACAGGGGGCGAACACTGAAGCTTTCTTT | TRBV20-1 | many | TRBJ1-1 | TRBD1
CASSEMEGHTDTQYF | TGTGCCAGCAGTGAAATGGAGGGACACACAGATACGCAGTATTTT | TRBV6-1 | few | TRBJ2-3 | -
CASNPSMGAPTGTDTQYF | TGTGCCAGCAACCCATCGATGGGGGCCCCGACGGGCACAGATACGCAGTATTTT | TRBV7-9 | - | TRBJ2-3 | -
CASSSGPNQPQHF | TGTGCCAGCAGCTCCGGACCAAATCAGCCCCAGCATTTT | TRBV7-2 | many | TRBJ1-5 | -
CASSIKLAGVEQYF | TGTGCCAGTAGTATAAAACTAGCGGGAGTCGAGCAGTACTTC | TRBV19 | many | TRBJ2-7 | TRBD2
CASSYGRNSNQPQHF | TGTGCCAGCAGTTACGGCAGGAATAGCAATCAGCCCCAGCATTTT | TRBV6-2/TRBV6-3 | - | TRBJ1-5 | -